This TCR beta chain derives from a study of technical replicates of blood from a handful of donors. The data were produced by immunoSEQ multiplex PCR, yet TCRdb's version contains in-frame clones alone and is incomplete. The top ten clones hold roughly 0.28% of a sample with around 83,000 clones, 94% of them seen once. Trimming at V came to 5 bases and at J to 3 bases, leaving 3 bases not matched to a gene. The germline gives CDR1 SGHVS, CDR2 FQNEAQ. This CDR3 has 13 amino acids. V and J are TRBV7-8 and TRBJ1-2; the match to TRBD1 covers 7 bases. The source material was T cells isolated from PBMCs. This TCR derives from a human donor in good health. CDR3 in amino acids: CASSPGTDYGYTF. CDR3 bases: TGTGCCAGCAGCCCCGGGACAGACTATGGCTACACCTTC.